The rows below give T cell receptor beta chains drawn from one sample of a study of beta chain features in type 1 diabetes. Libraries were prepared by immunoSEQ multiplex PCR; TCRdb keeps only in-frame clonotypes and omits some of them. The sample carries around 190,000 clones, about 13% recorded once. The source material was central memory CD4+ T cells from blood. These receptors were collected from a woman aged 18-29 years in good health. Each CDR3 is given with its conserved first and last residue. The order of the fields is J gene, V gene, CDR3 protein.

J gene: TRBJ2-2; V gene: TRBV19; CDR3 protein: CASTRAGPGGGTGELFF
J gene: TRBJ1-3; V gene: TRBV6-5; CDR3 protein: CASRSRGAQGNTIYF
J gene: TRBJ2-7; V gene: TRBV7-9; CDR3 protein: CASSPPGQGPARYEQYF
J gene: TRBJ2-5; V gene: TRBV7-2; CDR3 protein: CASSQQETQYF
J gene: TRBJ2-1; V gene: TRBV4-3; CDR3 protein: CASSQELAGAIRNEQFF
J gene: TRBJ1-5; V gene: TRBV28; CDR3 protein: CASSRDRGMGQPQHF
J gene: TRBJ2-5; V gene: TRBV27; CDR3 protein: CASSLSSGRARETQYF
J gene: TRBJ2-7; V gene: TRBV7-2; CDR3 protein: CASSLGQGSSYEQYF
J gene: TRBJ2-1; V gene: TRBV5-1; CDR3 protein: CASSKFGGRETDDEQFF
J gene: TRBJ2-1; V gene: TRBV29-1; CDR3 protein: CRVGQSGSSYNEQFF
J gene: TRBJ2-4; V gene: TRBV5-1; CDR3 protein: CASSLGTENIQYF
J gene: TRBJ2-7; V gene: TRBV6-5; CDR3 protein: CASSARLGDYEQYF
J gene: TRBJ1-5; V gene: TRBV28; CDR3 protein: CAIDRNNQPQHF
J gene: TRBJ2-2; V gene: TRBV30; CDR3 protein: CAWSVRVGTNTGELFF
J gene: TRBJ2-1; V gene: TRBV13; CDR3 protein: CASSLGLAAGNEQFF
J gene: TRBJ2-7; V gene: TRBV6-1; CDR3 protein: CASEARGSEQYF
J gene: TRBJ1-5; V gene: TRBV6-5; CDR3 protein: CASRGQGVEQPQHF
J gene: TRBJ2-5; V gene: TRBV30; CDR3 protein: CAWSSLSGRGETQYF
J gene: TRBJ1-2; V gene: TRBV19; CDR3 protein: CASWGQWDGYTF
J gene: TRBJ1-2; V gene: TRBV10-3; CDR3 protein: CAISESGRGNYGYTF
J gene: TRBJ2-3; V gene: TRBV9; CDR3 protein: CASSKQTSLKADTQYF
J gene: TRBJ1-1; V gene: TRBV10-3; CDR3 protein: CAISGPTGAQNTEAFF
J gene: TRBJ2-1; V gene: TRBV6-5; CDR3 protein: CASSYSAWRSYNEQFF
J gene: TRBJ2-5; V gene: TRBV11-3; CDR3 protein: CASSLGRQQETQYF
J gene: TRBJ2-7; V gene: TRBV18; CDR3 protein: CASSPPRGQFYEQYF
J gene: TRBJ2-7; V gene: TRBV28; CDR3 protein: CASSLSGSSYEQYF
J gene: TRBJ2-6; V gene: TRBV4-1; CDR3 protein: CASSLGTGGGWANVLTF
J gene: TRBJ2-5; V gene: TRBV11-2; CDR3 protein: CASSFLSQETQYF
J gene: TRBJ2-3; V gene: TRBV9; CDR3 protein: CASSWDSTPDTQYF
J gene: TRBJ2-7; V gene: TRBV28; CDR3 protein: CASSGVPPYEQYF
J gene: TRBJ2-3; V gene: TRBV11-2; CDR3 protein: CASSRFSGSSTDTQYF
J gene: TRBJ1-1; V gene: TRBV5-4; CDR3 protein: CASSLGPTGPTEAFF
J gene: TRBJ1-1; V gene: TRBV7-3; CDR3 protein: CASSPQANTEAFF
J gene: TRBJ1-5; V gene: TRBV18; CDR3 protein: CASSSEGDRGSSPQHF
J gene: TRBJ1-1; V gene: TRBV20-1; CDR3 protein: CSSTGPEAFF
J gene: TRBJ2-5; V gene: TRBV5-1; CDR3 protein: CASSLGTGSWETQYF
J gene: TRBJ2-5; V gene: TRBV5-4; CDR3 protein: CASSYSGQETQYF